The rows below give T cell receptor beta chains drawn from one sample of a study of blood T cell repertoires in COVID-19. Produced via immunoSEQ multiplex PCR; TCRdb's table is partial and in-frame only. Among some 390,000 clones listed, roughly nine tenths were seen once. The source material was PBMCs or T cells enriched from blood (not recorded which). The receptor set was obtained from a woman aged 30 to 39 who had recovered from COVID-19. CDR3s include the opening cysteine and the closing phenylalanine or tryptophan. The D gene is left open where the match is weak. Part of the rows lack a size; the others show once, few, many or a class for expanded clones.

clone_size,v_call,d_call,j_call,cdr3_nt,cdr3_aa
.,TRBV19,.,TRBJ2-7,TGTGCCAGTAGTCCCCTGGGCAGGGTCCCCGAGCAGTACTTC,CASSPLGRVPEQYF
.,TRBV3-1/TRBV3-2,TRBD1,TRBJ2-7,TGTGCCAGCAGCCCCTGGGACAGGGCCTCAAACGAGCAGTACTTC,CASSPWDRASNEQYF
.,TRBV28,.,TRBJ2-7,TGTGCCAGCACCAGACTAACAGGGCCCTACGAGCAGTACTTC,CASTRLTGPYEQYF
.,TRBV18,.,TRBJ2-7,TGTGCCAGCAGCACAGGGAGCGAGCAGTACTTC,CASSTGSEQYF
.,TRBV5-1,.,TRBJ2-7,TGCGCCAGCAGCTTGGTCCCGACAGGCTCCTACGAGCAGTACTTC,CASSLVPTGSYEQYF
.,TRBV19,.,TRBJ2-2,TGTGCCAGTAGCAGAGGGATTGGCGGGGAGCTGTTTTTT,CASSRGIGGELFF
.,TRBV29-1,TRBD1,TRBJ1-2,TGCAGCGTTGCGGAACAGGGGTATGGCTACACCTTC,CSVAEQGYGYTF
once,TRBV5-1,.,TRBJ1-5,TGCGCCAGCAGCTTGCTAGAGGGGGATCAGCCCCAGCATTTT,CASSLLEGDQPQHF
.,TRBV19,TRBD1,TRBJ2-5,TGTGCCAGTACCAAACAGGGGGCCAGAGAGACCCAGTACTTC,CASTKQGARETQYF
.,TRBV7-9,.,TRBJ1-1,TGTGCCAGCAGCTCCGGGACTGGGGCTTTCTTT,CASSSGTGAFF
.,TRBV19,TRBD1,TRBJ1-3,TGTGCCAGTAGTCTGGGACAGCCCACCTCCTCTGGAAACACCATATATTTT,CASSLGQPTSSGNTIYF
.,TRBV19,.,TRBJ1-6,TGTGCCAGTACGGGGGGCGCGGATTCACCCCTCCACTTT,CASTGGADSPLHF
.,TRBV19,TRBD1,TRBJ1-1,TGTGCCAGTAGCTACCAGGGGGGATTGAACACTGAAGCTTTCTTT,CASSYQGGLNTEAFF
.,TRBV28,.,TRBJ1-1,TGTGCCAGCAGTTTAAACGGGGGGCGTAGTGCTGAAGCTTTCTTT,CASSLNGGRSAEAFF
.,TRBV24-1,.,TRBJ2-1,TGTGCCACCAGTGGCATTAGCGGCAATGAGCAGTTCTTC,CATSGISGNEQFF
.,TRBV10-1,.,TRBJ1-4,TGCGCCAGCAGTGAATCAGGGTTCGAAAAACTGTTTTTT,CASSESGFEKLFF
.,TRBV19,.,TRBJ2-1,TGTGCCAGTAGTATAACCGGGACTGGAGGTAATCGGAAGTTCTTC,CASSITGTGGNRKFF
.,TRBV7-9,TRBD1,TRBJ1-1,TGTGCCAGCAGCCCGCCGACAGGGATGAACACTGAAGCTTTCTTT,CASSPPTGMNTEAFF
once,TRBV5-1,TRBD1,TRBJ2-3,TGCGCCAGCAGCTCCGGGACAGGGCAGGGAGATACGCAGTATTTT,CASSSGTGQGDTQYF
.,TRBV7-2,TRBD2,TRBJ2-5,TGTGCCAGCAGCTTATCTAGCGGGGGTGCAGGGACCCAGTACTTC,CASSLSSGGAGTQYF
.,TRBV7-2,TRBD1,TRBJ1-2,TGTGCCAGCAGCACAGCCCCGGGCACAGGGGGCGGCTACACCTTC,CASSTAPGTGGGYTF
few,TRBV3-1/TRBV3-2,TRBD1,TRBJ1-2,TGTGCCAGCAGCGCCAGGACAGGGCTACACTATGGCTACACCTTC,CASSARTGLHYGYTF
.,TRBV30,TRBD1,TRBJ2-6,TGTGCCTGGAGTCGAACAGGGGGCGGAGGCCTCTCTGGGGCCAACGTCCTGACTTTC,CAWSRTGGGGLSGANVLTF
.,TRBV7-2,TRBD1,TRBJ1-5,TGTGCCAGCAGCTTAGGGCAGGGGGTGATCAATCAGCCCCAGCATTTT,CASSLGQGVINQPQHF
.,TRBV2,.,TRBJ1-4,TGTGCCAGCAGGGACAGACCTGCAACTAATGAAAAACTGTTTTTT,CASRDRPATNEKLFF
.,TRBV6-5,.,TRBJ2-7,TGTGCCAGCAGTTACTCGACATCAACCTACGAGCAGTACTTC,CASSYSTSTYEQYF
.,TRBV7-8,.,TRBJ1-3,TGTGCCAGCAGCTTACGGGGAATGGGCTCTGGAAACACCATATATTTT,CASSLRGMGSGNTIYF
.,TRBV4-3,.,TRBJ1-2,TGCGCCAGCAGCCAAGAAGCTGTGGGGACTCGGGGTGGGGAGAGTGGCTACACCTTC,CASSQEAVGTRGGESGYTF